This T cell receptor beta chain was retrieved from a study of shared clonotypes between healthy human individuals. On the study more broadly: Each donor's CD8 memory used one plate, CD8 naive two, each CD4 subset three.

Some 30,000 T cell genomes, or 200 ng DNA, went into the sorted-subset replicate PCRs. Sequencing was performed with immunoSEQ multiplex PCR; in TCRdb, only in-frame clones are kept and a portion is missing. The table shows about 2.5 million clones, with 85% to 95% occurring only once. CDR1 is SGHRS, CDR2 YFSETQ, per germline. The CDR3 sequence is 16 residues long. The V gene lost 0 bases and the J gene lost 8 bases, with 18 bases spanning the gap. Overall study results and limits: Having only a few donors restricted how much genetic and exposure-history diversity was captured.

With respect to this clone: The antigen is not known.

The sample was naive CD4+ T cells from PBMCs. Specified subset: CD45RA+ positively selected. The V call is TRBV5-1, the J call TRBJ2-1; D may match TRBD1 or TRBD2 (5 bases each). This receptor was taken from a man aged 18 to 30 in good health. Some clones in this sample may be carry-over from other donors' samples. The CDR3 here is CASSLAGTQFGDEQFF. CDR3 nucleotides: TGCGCCAGCAGCTTGGCCGGGACCCAATTCGGGGATGAGCAGTTCTTC.